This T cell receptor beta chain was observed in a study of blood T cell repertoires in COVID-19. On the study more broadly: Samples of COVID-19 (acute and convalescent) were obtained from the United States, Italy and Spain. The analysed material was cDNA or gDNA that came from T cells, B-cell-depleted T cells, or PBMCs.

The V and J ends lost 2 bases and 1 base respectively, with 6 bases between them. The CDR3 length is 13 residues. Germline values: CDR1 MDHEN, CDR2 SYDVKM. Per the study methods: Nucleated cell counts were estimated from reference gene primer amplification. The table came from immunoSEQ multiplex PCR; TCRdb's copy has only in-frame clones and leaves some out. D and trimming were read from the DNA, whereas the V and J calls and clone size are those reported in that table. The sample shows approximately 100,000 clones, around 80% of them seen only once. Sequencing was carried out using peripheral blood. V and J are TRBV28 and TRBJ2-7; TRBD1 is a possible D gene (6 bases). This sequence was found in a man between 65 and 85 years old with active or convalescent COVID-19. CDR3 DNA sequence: TGTGCCAGCAGTTTAGGACAGTCCTACGAGCAGTACTTC. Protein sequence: CASSLGQSYEQYF.